Sequencing of this T cell receptor beta chain was carried out in a study of regulatory T cells in long-lasting Graves disease. Regarding the study as a whole: No thyroid tissue was studied; the work used peripheral blood only.

This clonotype was seen at least ten times. Its cognate antigen is unknown. Investigators prepared the TCR beta libraries by applying iRepertoire HTBI primers and Arm-PCR of CDR3 regions. A single record per CDR3 protein comes from TCRdb applying MiXCR to the multiplex PCR reads. The table lists over 450,000 distinct CDR3 sequences, around 13% of them singletons. Time point reported: newly diagnosed GD, antithyroid drugs for less than 3 months. RNA isolated from PBMCs was used to make the TCR library. This sample was shared with a second study, whose subject was T cells in Graves' hyperthyroidism and ophthalmopathy.

This TCR was sampled from a woman in her twenties or thirties with Graves disease. The input for sequencing was peripheral blood mononuclear cells (PBMCs), taken at new diagnosis, from a patient treated with antithyroid drugs.

The chain's CDR3 is CASSSYRQGQAGNTIYF. CDR3 nucleotide sequence: TGTGCCAGCAGTTCCTACCGACAGGGGCAAGCTGGAAACACCATATATTTT. J is TRBJ1-3 and V is TRBV27; 8 nucleotides line up with TRBD1. V shed 4 bases, J shed 2 bases, and the junction held 10 bases outside the gene matches. CDR3 length: 17 amino acids. Germline values: CDR1 MNHEY, CDR2 SMNVEV (reference sequence).